A single sample gave rise to the 14 T cell receptor beta chains below, sequenced in a study of blood T cell repertoires in COVID-19. Clones were read by immunoSEQ multiplex PCR, and TCRdb kept only the in-frame ones, dropping some. Here the sample spans about 200,000 clones, about 93% being singletons. Material for sequencing was peripheral blood. Receptor source: a man aged 30 to 39 with COVID-19, enrolled during active disease.

The chain joins TRBV7-6 to TRBJ2-2; TRBD2 matches 8 bases. There are 15 residues in the CDR3. Germline loops: CDR1 SGHVS, CDR2 FNYEAQ. The V segment lost 5 bases and the J segment 6 bases; nucleotides outside the gene matches: 8. The CDR3 loop is CASSPRTSWPGELFF. DNA for the CDR3: TGTGCCAGCAGCCCAAGGACTAGCTGGCCCGGGGAGCTGTTTTTT.

The chain carries TRBV5-1 and TRBJ2-3; 12 nucleotides agree with TRBD2. The CDR3 sequence is 14 residues long. CDR1 and CDR2 (germline): SGHRS, YFSETQ. J lost 2 bases, V lost 7 bases, and 2 bases had no gene match. The CDR3 DNA follows: TGCGCCAGCGGACTAGCGGGACTCACAGATACGCAGTATTTT. This sequence encodes CASGLAGLTDTQYF.

V usage is TRBV7-3 and J usage is TRBJ2-7, with D perhaps TRBD2 (5 bases). The CDR3 is 15 residues long. The V and J ends lost 2 bases and 1 base respectively, with 12 bases between them. Germline V gene lookup returns CDR1 SGHTA and CDR2 FQGTGA. As DNA, the CDR3 is TGTGCCAGCAGCTTATATCCCGGGATATCCTACGAGCAGTACTTC. Its translation is CASSLYPGISYEQYF.

The CDR3 region has the DNA TGTGCCAGCAGTTACTCGCAGGGGAGTTACTACACTGAAGCTTTCTTT. Translating it yields CASSYSQGSYYTEAFF. The chain joins TRBV6-5 to TRBJ1-1, with a tentative D call TRBD1 (6 bases). The CDR3 sequence is 16 residues long. CDR1 and CDR2 from the germline V gene are MNHEY and SVGAGI. With 0 bases removed from V and 3 bases from J, the gap between germline ends came to 14 bases.

The J gene is TRBJ1-4, the V gene TRBV27; D possibly corresponds to TRBD1 (5 bases). The germline gives CDR1 MNHEY, CDR2 SMNVEV (reference sequence). V shed 4 bases and J shed 5 bases, with 23 bases lying between them. This CDR3 comprises 18 residues. This CDR3 is CASSSVRDSRVVNEKLFF. The CDR3, as DNA: TGTGCCAGCAGTTCGGTCCGGGACTCAAGGGTAGTGAATGAAAAACTGTTTTTT.

The chain carries TRBV6-5 and TRBJ2-3; maybe TRBD1 (7 bases). The V end was cut by 5 bases, the J end by 5 bases, with 17 bases between. CDR3 length equals 15 residues. Germline V gene data show CDR1 as MNHEY and CDR2 as SVGAGI. CDR3 protein: CASSLRQGGKDTQYF. The CDR3 DNA is TGTGCCAGCAGTCTACGACAGGGAGGAAAAGATACGCAGTATTTT.

CDR3: CASMKSGTGNGYTF. In DNA form, the CDR3 reads TGTGCCAGCATGAAATCCGGGACAGGGAATGGCTACACCTTC. The genes are TRBV25-1 and TRBJ1-2, with 9 bases fitting TRBD1. V gave up 7 bases and J gave up 6 bases; unmatched junction bases: 9. The CDR3 has 14 residues. Germline-derived CDR1 and CDR2 are MGHDK and SYGVNS.

The chain links TRBV6-1 to TRBJ1-5; D is perhaps TRBD1 (6 bases). The germline gives CDR1 MNHNS, CDR2 SASEGT. This CDR3 is 16 amino acids long. Trimming cost V 4 bases and J 0 bases, with 13 bases left between them. The CDR3 bases are TGTGCCAGCAGTGCTAAGGGGACAATTAGCAATCAGCCCCAGCATTTT. Translating it yields CASSAKGTISNQPQHF.

The rearrangement joins TRBV6-5 to TRBJ1-4, with D possibly matching TRBD1 (6 bases). CDR1 is MNHEY, CDR2 SVGAGI, per germline. V dropped 4 bases and J dropped 11 bases, with 17 bases sitting between them. The CDR3 sequence is 14 residues long. The CDR3 sequence: CASSSGGGGSKLFF. The DNA for the CDR3 is TGTGCCAGCAGTTCGGGAGGGGGTGGCAGCAAACTGTTTTTT.

The chain combines TRBV6-1 with TRBJ2-2; no definite D call. CDR3 length: 16 amino acids. Trimming stripped 4 bases from V and 2 bases from J, with 14 bases between. CDR1 MNHNS and CDR2 SASEGT come from the germline V gene. The DNA for the CDR3 is TGTGCCAGCAGTGCATTATCTAGTGCCAACACCGGGGAGCTGTTTTTT. As protein: CASSALSSANTGELFF.

This rearrangement joins TRBV4-2 to TRBJ1-2; D is ambiguous. There are 12 residues in the CDR3. Per the germline V gene, CDR1 is LGHNA and CDR2 is YNFKEQ. V lost 1 base, J lost 7 bases, and 7 bases lay in between. The CDR3 sequence: CASSQGGPGYTF. The CDR3 DNA is TGTGCCAGCAGCCAAGGCGGTCCTGGCTACACCTTC.

The chain joins TRBV3-1 (or the pseudogene TRBV3-2) to TRBJ1-6, with TRBD1 matching 9 bases. The CDR3 is made up of 17 amino acids. The germline V gene encodes CDR1 LGHDT and CDR2 YNNKEL (reference sequence). V shed 4 bases, J shed 7 bases, and the junction held 11 bases outside the gene matches. In nucleotides, the CDR3 is TGTGCCAGCAGCCTCCAGGCCGGGACAGGGAAGAATTCACCCCTCCACTTT. Amino acid sequence: CASSLQAGTGKNSPLHF.

J is TRBJ1-1 and V is TRBV7-2; 8 bases fit TRBD1. V was pared by 4 bases and J by 5 bases, with 6 bases of the junction left unmatched. The CDR3 has 14 amino acids. Germline-derived CDR1 and CDR2 are SGHTA and FQGNSA. The CDR3 sequence: CASSSGTGRTEAFF. The DNA of the CDR3 is TGTGCCAGCAGCTCCGGGACAGGTAGGACTGAAGCTTTCTTT.

V gene TRBV6-6 combines with J gene TRBJ1-5; D remains unclear. This CDR3 has 15 amino acids. Trimming took off 2 bases at V and 7 bases at J, with 15 bases between the two ends. From germline, CDR1 is MNHNY and CDR2 SVGAGI (reference sequence). CDR3 region: CASSYPGEGHQPQHF. As DNA, the CDR3 is TGTGCCAGCAGTTACCCCGGGGAGGGCCACCAGCCCCAGCATTTT.